This is a list of T cell receptor beta chains from one sample in a study of T cells after posttransplantation cyclophosphamide. Repertoires were generated with immunoSEQ multiplex PCR, while TCRdb's copy carries only in-frame clones and drops some. Reported are roughly 8,000 clones, none seen only once; the ten largest carry around 23%. The sample consisted of PBMCs, taken approximately 3 months after allogeneic stem cell transplant with posttransplant cyclophosphamide. The receptors originated from a female patient in her 60s who received an allogeneic stem cell transplant from an unrelated donor, was CMV-positive, and had acute GVHD only. Some T cells may have originated in the graft donor. The CDR3 runs from the conserved cysteine through the conserved F or W. A D gene is named only where the DNA matches it firmly. For some rows the clone size is stated as once, few or many, or as a class when expanded; others skip it.

D gene	V gene	J gene	clone size	CDR3 DNA	CDR3 protein
-	TRBV6-6	TRBJ2-7	many	TGTGCCAGCAGTTACTCGTCCTTGATTTCTACCTACGAGCAGTACTTC	CASSYSSLISTYEQYF
TRBD2	TRBV19	TRBJ2-1	medium-sized	TGTGCCAGTAGCAACTTAGCGGGGGGATACAATGAGCAGTTCTTC	CASSNLAGGYNEQFF
-	TRBV6-1	TRBJ1-5	many	TGTGCCAGCAGTGAGGGGCCGTCCAATCAGCCCCAGCATTTT	CASSEGPSNQPQHF
-	TRBV4-3	TRBJ2-3	many	TGCGCCAGCAGCCAAGACACAGGAAGCACAGATACGCAGTATTTT	CASSQDTGSTDTQYF
TRBD2	TRBV4-2	TRBJ2-2	many	TGTGCCAGCAGCCAAGAAAGCGGGGGGTCCACCGGGGAGCTGTTTTTT	CASSQESGGSTGELFF
TRBD1	TRBV7-9	TRBJ2-6	-	TGTGCCAGCAGCAACCGCCGGGACAGGGTTGACTCTGGGGCCAACGTCCTGACTTTC	CASSNRRDRVDSGANVLTF
-	TRBV20-1	TRBJ2-1	-	TGCAGTGCGAGGGGTTACAATGAGCAGTTCTTC	CSARGYNEQFF
TRBD2	TRBV2	TRBJ2-7	many	TGTGCCAGCAGTAACTCTCTGGCGGGAGCTCGTTCGCGCGAGCAGTACTTC	CASSNSLAGARSREQYF
-	TRBV5-1	TRBJ2-1	-	TGCGCCAGCAGCACTCGGGACATCAGGGAGGGTGAGCAGTTCTTC	CASSTRDIREGEQFF
TRBD2	TRBV25-1	TRBJ2-3	-	TGTGCCAGCGTCGCCCCAGCGGGGTTAGATACGCAGTATTTT	CASVAPAGLDTQYF
TRBD1	TRBV28	TRBJ2-6	many	TGTGCCAGCAGTTTCTTACAGGGGATCGCTGGGGCCAACGTCCTGACTTTC	CASSFLQGIAGANVLTF
TRBD1	TRBV2	TRBJ1-1	many	TGTGCCAGCACCATGGACAGGGGTTGGACTGAAGCTTTCTTT	CASTMDRGWTEAFF
-	TRBV5-1	TRBJ1-4	many	TGCGCCAGCAGCGTACGCGGGCCTAATGAAAAACTGTTTTTT	CASSVRGPNEKLFF
-	TRBV18	TRBJ2-5	-	TGTGCCAGCTCACCATTGTCTCCCAGGGGAAACCAAGAGACCCAGTACTTC	CASSPLSPRGNQETQYF
-	TRBV5-1	TRBJ2-5	-	TGCGCCAGCAGCTTGTTTCTGGCAGGTCAAGAGACCCAGTACTTC	CASSLFLAGQETQYF
-	TRBV27	TRBJ1-1	medium-sized	TGTGCCAGCACCCTAAATCGGGGGAACACTGAAGCTTTCTTT	CASTLNRGNTEAFF
-	TRBV12-3/TRBV12-4	TRBJ2-7	-	TGTGCCAGCAGAGGAGGGGCCTCTCGGAACGAACAGTACTTC	CASRGGASRNEQYF
-	TRBV6-4	TRBJ1-3	many	TGTGCCAGCAGTCCCGACAGTACTGGAAACACCATATATTTT	CASSPDSTGNTIYF
-	TRBV19	TRBJ1-5	many	TGTGCCAGTAGTATAGTGTTTGTAGGGGGAGCTCAGCCCCAGCATTTT	CASSIVFVGGAQPQHF
-	TRBV27	TRBJ2-1	many	TGTGCCAGCAGTCGGACAAAAGATTACAATGAGCAGTTCTTC	CASSRTKDYNEQFF
TRBD1	TRBV14	TRBJ1-4	many	TGTGCCAGCAGCCAACGGACAGGGGCGGGGGAAAAACTGTTTTTT	CASSQRTGAGEKLFF
TRBD1	TRBV5-1	TRBJ2-1	many	TGCGCCAGCAGCTTACAGGGGATGACGAACAATGAGCAGTTCTTC	CASSLQGMTNNEQFF
TRBD2	TRBV7-3	TRBJ2-3	few	TGTGCCAGCAGCTTAAAACAGCGGGGGGGTGATACGCAGTATTTT	CASSLKQRGGDTQYF
TRBD1	TRBV5-1	TRBJ2-5	many	TGCGCCAGCTTGGGACAGGCGGGAGAGACCCAGTACTTC	CASLGQAGETQYF
-	TRBV5-5	TRBJ1-2	many	TGTGCCAGCAGCTTAATATTCAACTATGGCTACACCTTC	CASSLIFNYGYTF
TRBD2	TRBV18	TRBJ2-3	many	TGTGCCAGCTCCCCTTCTAGCGGGAGGCTTCTCACAGATACGCAGTATTTT	CASSPSSGRLLTDTQYF
-	TRBV12-5	TRBJ1-5	many	TGTGCTAGTGGTTTAGGTCAGGGTAATCAGCCCCAGCATTTT	CASGLGQGNQPQHF
-	TRBV6-1	TRBJ1-3	many	TGTGCCAGCAGTGGAGCCGGGGGGCATTTGAGGAACACCATATATTTT	CASSGAGGHLRNTIYF
TRBD1	TRBV7-2	TRBJ1-6	few	TGTGCCAGCGGGAGGGGGCAACGTAATTCACCCCTCCACTTT	CASGRGQRNSPLHF
-	TRBV10-3	TRBJ1-6	medium-sized	TGTGCCATCAGTGAGCCTCAGGGCAATTCACCCCTCCACTTT	CAISEPQGNSPLHF
TRBD1	TRBV6-1	TRBJ1-5	many	TGTGCCAGCAGCTTTCAGGGGGCGAGCAATCAGCCCCAGCATTTT	CASSFQGASNQPQHF
-	TRBV5-1	TRBJ2-2	many	TGCGCCAGCAGCTTTGCTAGGGGGTCGAACACCGGGGAGCTGTTTTTT	CASSFARGSNTGELFF
TRBD2	TRBV4-2	TRBJ2-7	many	TGTGCCAGCAGCCCAACTAGCGGGGATGGCGAGCAGTACTTC	CASSPTSGDGEQYF
TRBD1	TRBV7-9	TRBJ2-7	many	TGTGCCAGCAGCCCGAGAACAGGGGACGTCGAGCAGTACTTC	CASSPRTGDVEQYF
-	TRBV19	TRBJ1-5	many	TGTGCCAGTGATACAGGGAATCAGCCCCAGCATTTT	CASDTGNQPQHF
TRBD2	TRBV29-1	TRBJ2-3	-	TGCAGCGTTTTCACAGCTAGCGGGAGGTTTCTATGGACAGATACGCAGTATTTT	CSVFTASGRFLWTDTQYF
TRBD2	TRBV5-4	TRBJ2-3	many	TGTGCCAGCAGCTTGGGGGAGGGGAGCACAGATACGCAGTATTTT	CASSLGEGSTDTQYF
-	TRBV7-9	TRBJ1-1	many	TGTGCCAGCAGCCCCACCAGGAGTGTGGCTGAAGCTTTCTTT	CASSPTRSVAEAFF
TRBD2	TRBV5-4	TRBJ2-3	many	TGTGCCAGCAGCTCTCCCCTTGGCGGGGGGGACACAGATACGCAGTATTTT	CASSSPLGGGDTDTQYF
TRBD1	TRBV4-2	TRBJ1-2	few	TGTGCCAGCAGCCAGGAACGGACAGGCGGAAGTGGCTACACCTTC	CASSQERTGGSGYTF
TRBD2	TRBV5-1	TRBJ2-1	many	TGCGCCAGCAGCTTGATGGCTAGCGGGCCCCGCAATGAGCAGTTCTTC	CASSLMASGPRNEQFF
TRBD1	TRBV12-3/TRBV12-4	TRBJ1-2	many	TGTGCCAGCAGAAGACAGGGAACTGGCTATGGCTACACCTTC	CASRRQGTGYGYTF